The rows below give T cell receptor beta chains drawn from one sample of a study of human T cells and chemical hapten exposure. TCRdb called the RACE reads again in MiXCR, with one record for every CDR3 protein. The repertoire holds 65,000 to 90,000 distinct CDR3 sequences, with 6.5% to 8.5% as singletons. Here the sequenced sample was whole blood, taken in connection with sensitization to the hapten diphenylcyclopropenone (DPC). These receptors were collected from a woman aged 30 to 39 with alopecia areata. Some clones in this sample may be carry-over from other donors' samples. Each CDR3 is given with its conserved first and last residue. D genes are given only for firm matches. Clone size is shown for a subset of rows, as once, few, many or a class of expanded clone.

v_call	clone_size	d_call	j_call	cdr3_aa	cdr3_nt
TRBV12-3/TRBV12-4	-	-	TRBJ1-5	CASSRRGSLSQHF	TGTGCCAGCAGCAGACGGGGGAGTTTGTCCCAGCATTTT
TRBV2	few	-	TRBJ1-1	CAAGGGAEDMNTEAFF	TGTGCCGCCGGGGGGGGCGCCGAGGACATGAACACTGAAGCTTTCTTT
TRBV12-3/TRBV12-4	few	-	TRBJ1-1	CASSLPRAGTEAFF	TGTGCCAGCAGTCTTCCCCGGGCGGGGACTGAAGCTTTCTTT
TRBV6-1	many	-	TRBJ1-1	CASSDVNRGPGTEAFF	TGTGCCAGCAGTGACGTCAACCGGGGCCCGGGCACTGAAGCTTTCTTT
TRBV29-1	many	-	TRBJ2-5	CSVALFQETQYF	TGCAGCGTTGCTCTCTTCCAAGAGACCCAGTACTTC
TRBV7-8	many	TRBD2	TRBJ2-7	CASSTLAGGLSSYEQYF	TGTGCCAGCAGCACACTAGCGGGGGGCTTGAGCTCCTACGAGCAGTACTTC
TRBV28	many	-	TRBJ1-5	CASFNPTLGPQHF	TGTGCCAGCTTCAACCCTACTCTGGGGCCCCAGCATTTT
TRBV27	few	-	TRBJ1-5	CASSLVWSIHQPQHF	TGTGCCAGCAGTTTAGTATGGAGTATCCACCAGCCCCAGCATTTT
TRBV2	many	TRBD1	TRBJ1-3	CASSGDSAGNTIYF	TGTGCCAGCAGTGGGGACAGCGCTGGAAACACCATATATTTT
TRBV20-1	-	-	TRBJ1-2	CSARDRELYGYTF	TGCAGTGCTAGAGATAGGGAACTCTATGGCTACACCTTC
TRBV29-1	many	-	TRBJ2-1	CSVRVQMYNEQFF	TGCAGCGTCAGGGTTCAGATGTACAATGAGCAGTTCTTC
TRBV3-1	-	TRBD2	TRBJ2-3	CASSIQAGAPGDTQYF	TGTGCCAGCAGCATCCAAGCGGGGGCGCCCGGGGATACGCAGTATTTT
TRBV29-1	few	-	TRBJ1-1	CSVASRGTEAFF	TGCAGCGTTGCCAGCCGGGGGACTGAAGCTTTCTTT
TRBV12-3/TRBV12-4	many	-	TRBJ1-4	CASSFSGGEAFYEKLFF	TGTGCCAGCAGTTTTTCAGGCGGGGAGGCTTTCTATGAAAAACTGTTTTTT
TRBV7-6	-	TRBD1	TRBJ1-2	CASSSDRVKGYTF	TGTGCCAGCAGCTCCGACAGGGTAAAAGGCTACACCTTC
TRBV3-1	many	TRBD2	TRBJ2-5	CASSQDGLAATQYF	TGTGCCAGCAGCCAAGACGGACTAGCAGCGACCCAGTACTTC
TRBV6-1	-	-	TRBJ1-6	CVSVREYSYNSPLHF	TGTGTCAGCGTAAGGGAGTACTCCTATAATTCACCCCTCCACTTT
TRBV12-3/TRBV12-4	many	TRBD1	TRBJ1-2	CASSILGTGRNYGYTF	TGTGCCAGCAGTATCCTAGGGACAGGTCGAAACTATGGCTACACCTTC
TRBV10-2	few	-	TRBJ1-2	CASSESSLGFGYTF	TGCGCCAGCAGTGAATCATCGCTAGGCTTTGGCTACACCTTC
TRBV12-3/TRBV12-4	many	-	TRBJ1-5	CASSFRGGNQPQHF	TGTGCCAGCAGTTTTAGGGGGGGCAATCAGCCCCAGCATTTT
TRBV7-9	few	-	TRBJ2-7	CASSFLASEQYF	TGTGCCAGCAGCTTCTTGGCTTCCGAGCAGTACTTC
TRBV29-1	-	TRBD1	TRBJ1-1	CSADRANTEAFF	TGCAGCGCCGACAGGGCGAACACTGAAGCTTTCTTT